This T cell receptor beta chain comes out of a study of blood T cell repertoires in COVID-19. This CDR3 spans 13 amino acids. Germline V gene sequence: CDR1 MNHEY, CDR2 SMNVEV (reference sequence). Only in-frame clones appear in the TCRdb table, and some are missing; sequencing was by immunoSEQ multiplex PCR. The table shows 25,000 to 35,000 clones, with 87% occurring only once. In the case of this clone: A junction end diverges from the germline sequence, so it may reflect a read error.

The receptor comes from a man aged 60 to 75 with active COVID-19. J is TRBJ1-5 and V is TRBV27, with unresolved D. The sample was peripheral blood. In nucleotides, the CDR3 is TGTGCCAGCAGCCGCGGTAGCGATCAGCCCCAGCATTTT. Protein: CASSRGSDQPQHF.